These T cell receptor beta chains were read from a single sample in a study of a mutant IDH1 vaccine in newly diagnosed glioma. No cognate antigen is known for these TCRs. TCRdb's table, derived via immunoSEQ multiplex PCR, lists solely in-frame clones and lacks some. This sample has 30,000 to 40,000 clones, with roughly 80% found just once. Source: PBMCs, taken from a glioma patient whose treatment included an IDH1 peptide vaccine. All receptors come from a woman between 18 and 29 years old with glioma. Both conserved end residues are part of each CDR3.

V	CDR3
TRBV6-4	CASRPDRVRDNEQFF
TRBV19	CASSMGAGRTDTQYF
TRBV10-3	CAISASGPAGDYGYTF
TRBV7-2	CASSLALVRAPGELFF
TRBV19	CASSPVWGNEQFF
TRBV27	CASSFKGTGAASYTF
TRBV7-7	CASSPGGLNTDTQYF
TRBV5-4	CASSKGPRNRGTDTQYF
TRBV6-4	CASSAQGGGELFF
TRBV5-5	CASSLADREGSPLHF
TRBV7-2	CASSLGPGAAFF
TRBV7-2	CASSLAFGPGLGYTF
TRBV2	CASSEAPGQPQHF
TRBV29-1	CSVQDTAETQYF
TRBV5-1	CASSLDRVVFYTQYF
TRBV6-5	CASRRQGTHEQYF
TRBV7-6	CASSLEPTPYGYTF
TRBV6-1	CATRDFETQYF
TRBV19	CASSQGESSTDTQYF
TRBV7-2	CASSFGFVRQGDYGYTF
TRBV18	CASSQQGNSNYGYTF
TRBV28	CASTQSLNYGYTF
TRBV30	CAWGRQLGGETQYF
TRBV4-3	CASSQDLGGSPDTQYF
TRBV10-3	CAIAGVGGTEAFF
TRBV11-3	CASSLGQPYGYTF
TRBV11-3	CASSPGGQSPSYEQYF
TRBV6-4	CASGLDSSTEAFF
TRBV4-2	CASSQDKQGSYNEQFF
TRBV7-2	CASPRGDTQYF
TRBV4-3	CASSQEDSAGPLNEQFF
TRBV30	CAATTRDGGYEQYF
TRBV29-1	CSATGTSGASTDTQYF
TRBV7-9	CASSLGVQETQYF
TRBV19	CASTDGGGTQYF
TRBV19	CASSPLNSPLHF
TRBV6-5	CASSYSRVAEAFF
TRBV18	CASSPGTEATNYGYTF
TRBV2	CASSDRTSGKSYNEQFF
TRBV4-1	CASSQADSTLEQYF
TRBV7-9	CASSRDRGTEAFF